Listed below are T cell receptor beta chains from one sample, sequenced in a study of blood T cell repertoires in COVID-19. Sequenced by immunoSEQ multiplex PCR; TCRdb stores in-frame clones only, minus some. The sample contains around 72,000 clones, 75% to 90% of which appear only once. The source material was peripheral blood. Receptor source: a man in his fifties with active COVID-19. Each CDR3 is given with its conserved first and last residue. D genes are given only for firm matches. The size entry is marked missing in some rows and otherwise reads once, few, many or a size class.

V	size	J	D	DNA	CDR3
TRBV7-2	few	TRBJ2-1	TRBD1	TGTGCCAGCAGCTTCGGACAGGGCAATGAGCAGTTCTTC	CASSFGQGNEQFF
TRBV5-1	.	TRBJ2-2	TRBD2	TGCGCCAGCAGCCCTGGGACTAGCGGGACCGGGGAGCTGTTTTTT	CASSPGTSGTGELFF
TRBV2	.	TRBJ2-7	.	TGTGCCAGCAGTGAAATGGGGGCGAGGCAGTACTTC	CASSEMGARQYF
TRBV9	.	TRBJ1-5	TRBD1	TGTGCCAGCAGCCGGACAGGGGATCAGCCCCAGCATTTT	CASSRTGDQPQHF
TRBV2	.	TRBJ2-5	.	TGTGCCAGCGGCAAAGGGGGAGCGGATCAAGAGACCCAGTACTTC	CASGKGGADQETQYF
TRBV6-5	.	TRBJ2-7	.	TGTGCCAGCAGGGCTGACTATAGCTCCTACGAGCAGTACTTC	CASRADYSSYEQYF
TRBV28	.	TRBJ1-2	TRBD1	TGTGCCAGCAGTTTGGTGTACAGGGGGCAAGGTGGCTACACCTTC	CASSLVYRGQGGYTF
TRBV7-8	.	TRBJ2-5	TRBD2	TGTGCCAGCAGCCTCCCCCGCTGGGGGGGGACCCAGTACTTC	CASSLPRWGGTQYF
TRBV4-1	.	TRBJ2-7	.	TGCGCCAGCAGCCAAGTCGGGCAGGGCTACGAGCAGTACTTC	CASSQVGQGYEQYF
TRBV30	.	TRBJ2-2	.	TGTGCCTGGAGTGTTAGTTGGCCGGGGACCGGGGAGCTGTTTTTT	CAWSVSWPGTGELFF
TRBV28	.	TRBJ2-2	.	TGTGCCACCAAAACAGGGCCCGGGGGGGAGCTGTTTTTT	CATKTGPGGELFF
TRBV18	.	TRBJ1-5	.	TGTGCCAGCTCCGGTGTTGACAGGCCGGAGGCCCAGCATTTT	CASSGVDRPEAQHF
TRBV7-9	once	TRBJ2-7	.	TGTGCCAGCAGCTTAAGCGGCAAATACTACGAGCAGTACTTC	CASSLSGKYYEQYF
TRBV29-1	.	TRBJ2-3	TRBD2	TGCAGCGTTGAAAGATTGCGGGAGGGCCTTTATACGCAGTATTTT	CSVERLREGLYTQYF
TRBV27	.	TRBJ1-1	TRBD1	TGTGCCAGCAGTTTAGGAGGGGGACAGAAAGCTTTCTTT	CASSLGGGQKAFF
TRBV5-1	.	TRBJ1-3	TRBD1	TGCGCCAGCAGCGCTATGGACAGGGGGCGGGGAAACACCATATATTTT	CASSAMDRGRGNTIYF
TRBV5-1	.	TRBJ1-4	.	TGCGCCAGCAGCTTACAACAGGGTAGGAATGAAAAACTGTTTTTT	CASSLQQGRNEKLFF
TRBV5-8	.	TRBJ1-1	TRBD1	TGTGCCAGCAGCTTTAACAGGGGTGCGAACACTGAAGCTTTCTTT	CASSFNRGANTEAFF
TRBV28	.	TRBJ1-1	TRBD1	TGTGCCAGCAGCTCCCCAAATGTCCCGGGACAGGGGTTGAACACTGAAGCTTTCTTT	CASSSPNVPGQGLNTEAFF
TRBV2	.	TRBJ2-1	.	TGTGCCAGCAGTGAAGGACAGGTGGCTGAGCAGTTCTTC	CASSEGQVAEQFF
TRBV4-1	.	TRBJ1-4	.	TGCGCCAGCAGCCCCGTCTCTAATGAAAAACTGTTTTTT	CASSPVSNEKLFF
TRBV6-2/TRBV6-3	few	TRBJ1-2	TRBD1	TGTGCCAGCAGTTACCCGGGACAGGGAAGATATGGCTACACCTTC	CASSYPGQGRYGYTF
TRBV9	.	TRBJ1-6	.	TGTGCCAGCAGCGTACTTGGGGGGGATTCACCCCTCCACTTT	CASSVLGGDSPLHF
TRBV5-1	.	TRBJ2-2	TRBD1	TGCGCCAGCAATTTAGGACAGGGTAATACCGGGGAGCTGTTTTTT	CASNLGQGNTGELFF
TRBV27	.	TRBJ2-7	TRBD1	TGTGCCAGCAGTTTGTACGGGACAGACGAGCAGTACTTC	CASSLYGTDEQYF
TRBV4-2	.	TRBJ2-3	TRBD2	TGTGCCAGCAGCCCCGGGGGGGCAATAGATACGCAGTATTTT	CASSPGGAIDTQYF
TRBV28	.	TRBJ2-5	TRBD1	TGTGCCAGCAGTTTCCCCGGGACAGGGAAAGAGACCCAGTACTTC	CASSFPGTGKETQYF
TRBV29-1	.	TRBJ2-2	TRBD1	TGCAGCGTTGAAGGCGGGACAGGGTTCACCGGGGAGCTGTTTTTT	CSVEGGTGFTGELFF
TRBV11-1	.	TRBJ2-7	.	TGTGCCAGCAGCCCAACGGGGATCTACGAGCAGTACTTC	CASSPTGIYEQYF
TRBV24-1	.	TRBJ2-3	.	TGTGCCACCAGTGAACTTACTAGGACAGATACGCAGTATTTT	CATSELTRTDTQYF
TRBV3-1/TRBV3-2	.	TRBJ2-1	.	TGTGCCAGCAGCCAAGATTTAGGGGGGGGGCGTGAGCAGTTCTTC	CASSQDLGGGREQFF
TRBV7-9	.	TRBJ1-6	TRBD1	TGTGCCATCCAACCAGGGGGCCCTGATTCACCCCTCCACTTT	CAIQPGGPDSPLHF
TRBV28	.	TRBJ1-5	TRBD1	TGTGCCAGCCGCACGACAGGGGAAGGCAATCAGCCCCAGCATTTT	CASRTTGEGNQPQHF
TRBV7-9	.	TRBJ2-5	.	TGTGCCAGCAGCTTCTCTGGGGCTCGTGAGACCCAGTACTTC	CASSFSGARETQYF
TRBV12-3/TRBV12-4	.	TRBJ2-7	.	TGTGCCAGCAGTGGGGGTGGGGGCCACGAGCAGTACTTC	CASSGGGGHEQYF
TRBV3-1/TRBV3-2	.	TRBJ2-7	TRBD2	TGTGCCAGCAGCCAAGGACTAGCGGGGCTTTACGAGCAGTACTTC	CASSQGLAGLYEQYF
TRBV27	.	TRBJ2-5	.	TGTGCCAGCAGCCCCAAGGGGGGGGAGGGCCAGACCCAGTACTTC	CASSPKGGEGQTQYF
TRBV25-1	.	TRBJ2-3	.	TGTGCCAGCAGTGACACTGTCCTTAGCACAGATACGCAGTATTTT	CASSDTVLSTDTQYF
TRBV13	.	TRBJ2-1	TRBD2	TGTGCCAGCAGCAGGTCTAGCGGGAGCCTTGAGCAGTTCTTC	CASSRSSGSLEQFF
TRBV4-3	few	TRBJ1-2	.	TGCGCCAGCAGCCAAGATTCCGCAACCGGTGGTGGCTACACCTTC	CASSQDSATGGGYTF
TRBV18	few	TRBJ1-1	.	TGTGCCAGCTCACCATCAAACAGGAACACTGAAGCTTTCTTT	CASSPSNRNTEAFF
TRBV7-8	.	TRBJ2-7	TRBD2	TGTGCCAGCAGCTTAGTGGGGCGGGAGGGATCCTACGAGCAGTACTTC	CASSLVGREGSYEQYF
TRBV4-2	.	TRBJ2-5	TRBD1	TGTGCCACCAGACAGGGGTTAGAGACCCAGTACTTC	CATRQGLETQYF
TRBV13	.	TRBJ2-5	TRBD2	TGTGCCAGCAGCTCCCGACTAGCGGGAGAGTCCGAGACCCAGTACTTC	CASSSRLAGESETQYF
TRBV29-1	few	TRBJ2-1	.	TGCAGCGGTCAAAACAATGAGCAGTTCTTC	CSGQNNEQFF
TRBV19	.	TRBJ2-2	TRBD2	TGTGCCAGTAGTATAGGGACTAGCGGGGGATCCGGGGAGCTGTTTTTT	CASSIGTSGGSGELFF
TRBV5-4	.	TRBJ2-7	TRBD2	TGTGCCAGCAGCTTGGGACTAGCGGGACCTTACGAGCAGTACTTC	CASSLGLAGPYEQYF
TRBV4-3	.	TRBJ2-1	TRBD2	TGCGCCAGCAGCCAAGATAGCGGGAGCTCCTACAATGAGCAGTTCTTC	CASSQDSGSSYNEQFF
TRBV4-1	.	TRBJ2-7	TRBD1	TGCGCCAGCAGCCAAGATGGTACAGGGGGCTACGAGCAGTACTTC	CASSQDGTGGYEQYF
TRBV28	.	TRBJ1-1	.	TGTGCCAGCAGTTTAGGGCAGGTGGTCACTGAAGCTTTCTTT	CASSLGQVVTEAFF
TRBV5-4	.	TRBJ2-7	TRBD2	TGTGCCAGCAGCTCCGGGACTAGCCTCTACGAGCAGTACTTC	CASSSGTSLYEQYF
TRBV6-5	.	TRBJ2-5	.	TGTGCCAGCAGAACCGTTGCTCTAGTGCTAGAGACCCAGTACTTC	CASRTVALVLETQYF
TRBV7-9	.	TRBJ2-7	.	TGTGCCAGCAGCTTATTTGGGGCAGGCCTAGTCGAGCAGTACTTC	CASSLFGAGLVEQYF
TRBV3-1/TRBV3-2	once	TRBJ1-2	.	TGTGCCAGCAGCGGACTCGGACAGCCCGAGGGCTACACCTTC	CASSGLGQPEGYTF
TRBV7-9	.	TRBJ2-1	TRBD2	TGTGCCAGCAGCTTACCGGCAAGGCTAGCGGGAAACAGCAATGAGCAGTTCTTC	CASSLPARLAGNSNEQFF
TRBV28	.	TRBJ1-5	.	TGTGCCAGCAGCCCCTTTACAGGAAGCAATCAGCCCCAGCATTTT	CASSPFTGSNQPQHF
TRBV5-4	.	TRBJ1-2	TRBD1	TGTGCCAGCAGCTTCGACAGGGGTGAGGGCTATGGCTACACCTTC	CASSFDRGEGYGYTF
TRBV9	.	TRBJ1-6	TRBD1	TGTGCCAGCAGCGGACAGGGGGCCTCTTCACCCCTCCACTTT	CASSGQGASSPLHF
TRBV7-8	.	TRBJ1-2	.	TGTGCCAGCAGCCCGGACAGTAACTATGGCTACACCTTC	CASSPDSNYGYTF
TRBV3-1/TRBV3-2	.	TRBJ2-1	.	TGTGCCAGCAGTCAACCGGGACTCACCTACAATGAGCAGTTCTTC	CASSQPGLTYNEQFF